Listed here are 5 T cell receptor beta chains from one sample, sequenced in a study of shared clonotypes between healthy human individuals. Sequencing used immunoSEQ multiplex PCR; TCRdb keeps in-frame clones, though not all of them. This sample has millions of clones; 85% to 95% occur once, and the top ten carry about 0.37%. Input material: naive CD4+ T cells from PBMCs. The subset was: CD45RA+ positively selected. The receptors stem from a man aged 18 to 35 in good health. Some clones in this sample may be carry-over from other donors' samples.

The chain couples TRBV5-1 to TRBJ2-2; the match to TRBD1 covers 8 bases. With V trimmed by 4 bases and J by 7 bases, 9 bases remained unmatched. This CDR3 is 15 amino acids long. Germline V gives CDR1 SGHRS, CDR2 YFSETQ. The CDR3 spells CASSKTTGEYGELFF. The CDR3 region has the DNA TGCGCCAGCAGCAAGACGACAGGGGAGTACGGGGAGCTGTTTTTT.

The chain links TRBV7-6 to TRBJ1-3; TRBD1 is a possible D gene (5 bases). The CDR3 is made up of 17 amino acids. CDR1 and CDR2 (germline): SGHVS, FNYEAQ. Trimming pared 5 bases from V and 0 bases from J, leaving 17 bases between. CDR3 nucleotides: TGTGCCAGCAGCCGGGGGAGAGGGGCTATCTCTGGAAACACCATATATTTT. Protein: CASSRGRGAISGNTIYF.

The chain recombines TRBV6-5 with TRBJ2-5; 8 bases match TRBD1. The CDR3 totals 14 residues. V shed 6 bases and J 5 bases; nucleotides not matched to a gene: 8. Germline V gene data show CDR1 as MNHEY and CDR2 as SVGAGI. The CDR3 is CASSRTGPWETQYF. CDR3 nucleotides: TGTGCCAGCAGCCGGACAGGGCCCTGGGAGACCCAGTACTTC.

The chain joins TRBV7-8 to TRBJ2-7, with D possibly being TRBD1 (6 bases). V shed 1 base and J shed 4 bases, with 23 bases lying between them. This CDR3 has 18 residues. Germline CDR1 SGHVS, CDR2 FQNEAQ. CDR3 DNA: TGTGCCAGCAGCTTAGGCCGATCCCCTAGGCAGGGGATATACGAGCAGTACTTC. It yields the protein CASSLGRSPRQGIYEQYF.

J is TRBJ1-4 and V is TRBV15; possible D gene TRBD1, 5 bases. V lost 3 bases and J 8 bases, leaving 10 bases between the germline ends. Germline V gene data show CDR1 as LNHNV and CDR2 as YYDKDF (reference sequence). The CDR3 runs to 13 residues. Written as DNA, the CDR3 is TGTGCCACCAGCAGGGACATGACAGAAAAACTGTTTTTT. This sequence encodes CATSRDMTEKLFF. The full variable domain, with the rest looked up from reference TRBV15 and TRBJ1-4, is DAMVIQNPRYQVTQFGKPVTLSCSQTLNHNVMYWYQQKSSQAPKLLFHYYDKDFNNEADTPDNFQSRRPNTSFCFLDIRSPGLGDTAMYLCATSRDMTEKLFFGSGTQLSVL.